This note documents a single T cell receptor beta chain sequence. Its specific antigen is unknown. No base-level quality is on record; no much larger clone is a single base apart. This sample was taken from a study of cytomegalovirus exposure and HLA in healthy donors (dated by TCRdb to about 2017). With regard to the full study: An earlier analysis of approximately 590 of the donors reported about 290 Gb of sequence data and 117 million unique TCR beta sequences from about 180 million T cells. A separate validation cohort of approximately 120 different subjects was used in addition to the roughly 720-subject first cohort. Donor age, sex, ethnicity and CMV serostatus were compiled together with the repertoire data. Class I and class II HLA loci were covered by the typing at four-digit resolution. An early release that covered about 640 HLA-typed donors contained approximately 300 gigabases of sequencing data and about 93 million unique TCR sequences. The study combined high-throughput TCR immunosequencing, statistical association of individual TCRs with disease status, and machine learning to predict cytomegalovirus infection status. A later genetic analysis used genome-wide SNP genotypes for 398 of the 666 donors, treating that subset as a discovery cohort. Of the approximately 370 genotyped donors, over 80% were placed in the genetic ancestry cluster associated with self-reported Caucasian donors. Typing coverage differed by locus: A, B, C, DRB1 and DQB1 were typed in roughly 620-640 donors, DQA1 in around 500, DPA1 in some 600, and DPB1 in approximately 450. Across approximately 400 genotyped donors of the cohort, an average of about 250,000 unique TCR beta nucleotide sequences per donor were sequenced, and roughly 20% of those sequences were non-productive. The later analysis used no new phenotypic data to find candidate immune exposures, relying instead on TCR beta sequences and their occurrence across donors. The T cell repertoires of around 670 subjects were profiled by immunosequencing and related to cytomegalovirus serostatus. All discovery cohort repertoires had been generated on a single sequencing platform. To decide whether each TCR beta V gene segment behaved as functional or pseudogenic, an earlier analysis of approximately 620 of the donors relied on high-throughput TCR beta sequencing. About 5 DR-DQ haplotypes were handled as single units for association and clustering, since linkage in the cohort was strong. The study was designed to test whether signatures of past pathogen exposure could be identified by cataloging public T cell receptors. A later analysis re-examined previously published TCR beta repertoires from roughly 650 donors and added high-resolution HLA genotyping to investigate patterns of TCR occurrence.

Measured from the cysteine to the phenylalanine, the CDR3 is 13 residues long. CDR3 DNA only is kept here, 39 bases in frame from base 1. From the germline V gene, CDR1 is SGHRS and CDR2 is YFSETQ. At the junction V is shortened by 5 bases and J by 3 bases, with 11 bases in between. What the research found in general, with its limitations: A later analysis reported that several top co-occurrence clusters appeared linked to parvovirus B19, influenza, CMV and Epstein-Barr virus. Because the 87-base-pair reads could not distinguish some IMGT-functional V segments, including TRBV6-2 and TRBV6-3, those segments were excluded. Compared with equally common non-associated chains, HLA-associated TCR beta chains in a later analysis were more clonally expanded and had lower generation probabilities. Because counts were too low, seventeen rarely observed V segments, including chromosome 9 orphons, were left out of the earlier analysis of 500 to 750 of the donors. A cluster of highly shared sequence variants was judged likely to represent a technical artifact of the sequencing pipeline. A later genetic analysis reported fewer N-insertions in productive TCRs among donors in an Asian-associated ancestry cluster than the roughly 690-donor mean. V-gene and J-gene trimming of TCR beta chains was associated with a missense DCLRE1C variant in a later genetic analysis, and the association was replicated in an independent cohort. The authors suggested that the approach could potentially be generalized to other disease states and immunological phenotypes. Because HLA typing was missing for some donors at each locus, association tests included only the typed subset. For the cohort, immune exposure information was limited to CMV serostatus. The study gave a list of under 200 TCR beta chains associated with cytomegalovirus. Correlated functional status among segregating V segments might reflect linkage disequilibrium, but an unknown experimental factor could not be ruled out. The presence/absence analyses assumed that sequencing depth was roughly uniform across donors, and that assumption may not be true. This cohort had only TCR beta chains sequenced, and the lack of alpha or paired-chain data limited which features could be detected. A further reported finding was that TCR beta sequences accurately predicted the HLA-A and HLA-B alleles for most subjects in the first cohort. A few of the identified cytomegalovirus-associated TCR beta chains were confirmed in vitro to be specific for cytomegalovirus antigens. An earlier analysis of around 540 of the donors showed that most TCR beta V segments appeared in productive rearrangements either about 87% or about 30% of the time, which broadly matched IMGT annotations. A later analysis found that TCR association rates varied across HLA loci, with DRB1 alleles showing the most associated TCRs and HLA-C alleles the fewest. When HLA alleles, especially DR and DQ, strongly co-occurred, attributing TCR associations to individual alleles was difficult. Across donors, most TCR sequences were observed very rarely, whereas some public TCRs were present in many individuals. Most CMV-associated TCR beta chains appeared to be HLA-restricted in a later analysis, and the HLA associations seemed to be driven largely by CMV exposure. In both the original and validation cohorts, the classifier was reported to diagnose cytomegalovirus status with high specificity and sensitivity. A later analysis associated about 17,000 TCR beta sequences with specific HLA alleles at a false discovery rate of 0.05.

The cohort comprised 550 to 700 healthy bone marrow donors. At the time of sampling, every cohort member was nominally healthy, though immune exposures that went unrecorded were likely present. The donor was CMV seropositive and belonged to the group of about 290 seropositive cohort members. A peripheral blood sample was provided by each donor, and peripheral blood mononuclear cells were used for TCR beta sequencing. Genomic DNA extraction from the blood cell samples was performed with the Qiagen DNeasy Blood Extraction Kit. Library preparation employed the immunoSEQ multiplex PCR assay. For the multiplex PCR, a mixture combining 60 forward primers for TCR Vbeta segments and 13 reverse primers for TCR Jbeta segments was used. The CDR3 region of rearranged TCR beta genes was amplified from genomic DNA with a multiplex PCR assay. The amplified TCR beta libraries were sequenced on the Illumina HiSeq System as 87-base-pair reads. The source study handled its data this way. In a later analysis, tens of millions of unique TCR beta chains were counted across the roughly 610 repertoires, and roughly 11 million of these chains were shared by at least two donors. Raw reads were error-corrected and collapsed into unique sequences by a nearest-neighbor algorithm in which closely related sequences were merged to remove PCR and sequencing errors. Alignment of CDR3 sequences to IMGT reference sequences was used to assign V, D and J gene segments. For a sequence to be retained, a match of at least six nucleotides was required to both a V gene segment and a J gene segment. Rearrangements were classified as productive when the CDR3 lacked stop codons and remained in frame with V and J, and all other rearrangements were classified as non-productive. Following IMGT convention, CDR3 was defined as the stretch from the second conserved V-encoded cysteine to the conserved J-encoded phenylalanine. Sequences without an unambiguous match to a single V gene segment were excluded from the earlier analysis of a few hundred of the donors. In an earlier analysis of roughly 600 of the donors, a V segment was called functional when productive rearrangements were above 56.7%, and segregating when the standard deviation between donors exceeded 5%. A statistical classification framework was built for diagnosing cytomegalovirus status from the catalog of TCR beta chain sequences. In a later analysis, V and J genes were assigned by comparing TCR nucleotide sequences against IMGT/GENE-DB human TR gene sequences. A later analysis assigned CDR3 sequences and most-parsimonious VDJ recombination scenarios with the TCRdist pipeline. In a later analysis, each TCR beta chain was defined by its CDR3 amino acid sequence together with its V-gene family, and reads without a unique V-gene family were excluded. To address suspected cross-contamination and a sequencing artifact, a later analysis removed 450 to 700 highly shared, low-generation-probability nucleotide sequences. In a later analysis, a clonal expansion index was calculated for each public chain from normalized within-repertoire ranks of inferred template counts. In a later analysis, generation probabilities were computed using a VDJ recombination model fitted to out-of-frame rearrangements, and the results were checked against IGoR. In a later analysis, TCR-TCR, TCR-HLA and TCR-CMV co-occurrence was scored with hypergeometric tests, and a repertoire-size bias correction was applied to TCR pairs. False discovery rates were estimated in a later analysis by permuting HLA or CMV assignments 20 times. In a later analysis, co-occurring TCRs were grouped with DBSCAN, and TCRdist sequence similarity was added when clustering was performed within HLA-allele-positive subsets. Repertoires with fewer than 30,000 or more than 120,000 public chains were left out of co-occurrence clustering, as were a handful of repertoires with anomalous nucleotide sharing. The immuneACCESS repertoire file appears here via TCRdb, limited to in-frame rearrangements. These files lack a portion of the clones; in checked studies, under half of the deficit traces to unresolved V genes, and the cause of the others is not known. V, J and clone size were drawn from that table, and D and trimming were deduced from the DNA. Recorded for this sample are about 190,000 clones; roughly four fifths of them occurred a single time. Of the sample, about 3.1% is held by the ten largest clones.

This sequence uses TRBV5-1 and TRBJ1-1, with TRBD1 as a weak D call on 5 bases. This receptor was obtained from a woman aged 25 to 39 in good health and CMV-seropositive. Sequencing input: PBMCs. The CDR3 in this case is CASSRTGDTEAFF. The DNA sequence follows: TGCGCCAGCAGTCGAACGGGGGACACTGAAGCTTTCTTT.